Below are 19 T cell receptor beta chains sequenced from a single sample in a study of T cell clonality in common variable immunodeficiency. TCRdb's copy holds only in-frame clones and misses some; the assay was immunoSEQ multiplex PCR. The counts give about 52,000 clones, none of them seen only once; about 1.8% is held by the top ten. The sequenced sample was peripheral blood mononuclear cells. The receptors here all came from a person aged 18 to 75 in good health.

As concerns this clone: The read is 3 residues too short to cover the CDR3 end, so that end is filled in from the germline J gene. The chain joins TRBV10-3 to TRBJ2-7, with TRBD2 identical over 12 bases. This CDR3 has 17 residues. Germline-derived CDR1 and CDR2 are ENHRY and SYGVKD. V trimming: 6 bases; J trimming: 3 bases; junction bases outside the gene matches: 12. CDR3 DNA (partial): TGTGCCATCAGGAGTGAGACTAGCGGGAGTTGGCGCTACGAG. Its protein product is CAIRSETSGSWRYE. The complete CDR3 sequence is CAIRSETSGSWRYEQYF.

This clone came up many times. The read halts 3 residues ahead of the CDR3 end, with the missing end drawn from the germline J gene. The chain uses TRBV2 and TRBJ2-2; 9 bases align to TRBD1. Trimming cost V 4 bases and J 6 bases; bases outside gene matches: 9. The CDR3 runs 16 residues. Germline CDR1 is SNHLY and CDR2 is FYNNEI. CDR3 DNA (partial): TGTGCCAGCAGTGCCCACGGGACAGGGTTGTCCGGGGAG. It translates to CASSAHGTGLSGE. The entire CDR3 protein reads CASSAHGTGLSGELFF.

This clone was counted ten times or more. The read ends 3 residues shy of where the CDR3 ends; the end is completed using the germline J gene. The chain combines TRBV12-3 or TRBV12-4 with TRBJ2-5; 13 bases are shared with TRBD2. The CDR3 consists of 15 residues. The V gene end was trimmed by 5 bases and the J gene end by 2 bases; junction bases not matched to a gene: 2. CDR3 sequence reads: CASSVTSGGQETQYF. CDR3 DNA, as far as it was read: TGTGCCAGCAGTGTGACTAGCGGGGGGCAAGAGACC.

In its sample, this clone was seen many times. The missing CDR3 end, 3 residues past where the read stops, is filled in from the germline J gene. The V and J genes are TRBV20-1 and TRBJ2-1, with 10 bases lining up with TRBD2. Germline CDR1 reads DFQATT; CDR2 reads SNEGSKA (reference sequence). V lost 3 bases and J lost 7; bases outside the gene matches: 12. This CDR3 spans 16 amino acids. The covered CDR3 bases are TGCAGTGCTAGCCCTTCTTTAGCGGGGGGACGGAATGAG. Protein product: CSASPSLAGGRNE. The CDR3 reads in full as CSASPSLAGGRNEQFF.

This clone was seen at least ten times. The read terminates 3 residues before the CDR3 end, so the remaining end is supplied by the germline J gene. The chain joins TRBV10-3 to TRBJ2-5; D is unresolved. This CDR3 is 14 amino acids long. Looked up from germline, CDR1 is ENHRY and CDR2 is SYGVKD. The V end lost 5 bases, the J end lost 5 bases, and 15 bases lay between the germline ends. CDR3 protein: CAISTNSRLETQYF. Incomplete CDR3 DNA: TGTGCCATCAGTACAAACTCCAGGCTGGAGACC.

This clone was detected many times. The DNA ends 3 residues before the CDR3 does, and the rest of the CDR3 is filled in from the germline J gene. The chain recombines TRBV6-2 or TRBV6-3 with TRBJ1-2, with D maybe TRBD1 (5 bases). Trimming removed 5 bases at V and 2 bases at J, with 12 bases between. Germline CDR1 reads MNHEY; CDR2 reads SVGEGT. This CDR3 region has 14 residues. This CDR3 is CASSDGRENYGYTF. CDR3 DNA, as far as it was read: TGTGCCAGCAGTGATGGCAGGGAAAACTATGGC.

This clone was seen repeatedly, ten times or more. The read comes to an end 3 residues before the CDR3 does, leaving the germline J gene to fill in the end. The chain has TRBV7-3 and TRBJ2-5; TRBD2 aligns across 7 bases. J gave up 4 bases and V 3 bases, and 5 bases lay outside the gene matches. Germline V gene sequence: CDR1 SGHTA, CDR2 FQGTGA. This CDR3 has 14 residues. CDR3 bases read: TGTGCCAGCAGCTTGAGCGGGGACGGAGAGACC. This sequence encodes CASSLSGDGET. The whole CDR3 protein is CASSLSGDGETQYF.

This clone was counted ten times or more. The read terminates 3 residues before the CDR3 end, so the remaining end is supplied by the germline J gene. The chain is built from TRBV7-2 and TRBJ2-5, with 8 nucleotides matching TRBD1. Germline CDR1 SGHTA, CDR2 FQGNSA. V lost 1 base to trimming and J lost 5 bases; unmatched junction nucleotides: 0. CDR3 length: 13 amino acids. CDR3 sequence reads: CASSLDRGETQYF. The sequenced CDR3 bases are TGTGCCAGCAGCTTAGACAGGGGGGAGACC. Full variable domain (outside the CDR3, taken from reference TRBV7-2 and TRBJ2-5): GAGVSQSPSNKVTEKGKDVELRCDPISGHTALYWYRQSLGQGLEFLIYFQGNSAPDKSGLPSDRFSAERTGGSVSTLTIQRTQQEDSAVYLCASSLDRGETQYFGPGTRLLVL.

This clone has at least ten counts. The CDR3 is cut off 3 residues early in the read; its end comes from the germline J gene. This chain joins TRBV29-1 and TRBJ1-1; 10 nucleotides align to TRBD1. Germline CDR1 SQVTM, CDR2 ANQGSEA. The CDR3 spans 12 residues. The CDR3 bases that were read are TGCAGCGCCGGGACAGGGGAGGCTGGA. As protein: CSAGTGEAG. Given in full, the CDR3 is CSAGTGEAGAFF.

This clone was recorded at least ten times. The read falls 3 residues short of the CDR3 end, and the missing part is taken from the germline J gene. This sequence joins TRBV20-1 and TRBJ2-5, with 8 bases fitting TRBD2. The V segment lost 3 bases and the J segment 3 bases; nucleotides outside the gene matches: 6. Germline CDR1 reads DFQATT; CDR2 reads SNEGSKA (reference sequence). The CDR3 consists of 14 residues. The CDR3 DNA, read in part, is TGCAGTGCTAGGGGCGGGGGGTATGAAGAGACC. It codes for CSARGGGYEET. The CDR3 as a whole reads CSARGGGYEETQYF.

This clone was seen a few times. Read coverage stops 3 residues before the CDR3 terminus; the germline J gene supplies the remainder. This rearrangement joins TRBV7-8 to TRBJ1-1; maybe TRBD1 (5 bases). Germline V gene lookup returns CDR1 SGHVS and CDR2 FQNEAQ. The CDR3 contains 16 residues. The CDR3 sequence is CASSFSSGLAQETAFF. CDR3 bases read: TGTGCCAGCAGCTTTAGCTCGGGACTAGCCCAAGAGACC.

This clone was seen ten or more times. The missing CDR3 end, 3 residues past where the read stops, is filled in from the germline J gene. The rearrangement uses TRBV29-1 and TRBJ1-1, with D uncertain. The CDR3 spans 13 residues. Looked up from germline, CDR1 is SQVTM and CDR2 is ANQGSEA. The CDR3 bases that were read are TGCAGCGGTGCGTCCCAAGCGGGCGTCGAA. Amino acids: CSGASQAGVE. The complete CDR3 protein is CSGASQAGVEAFF.

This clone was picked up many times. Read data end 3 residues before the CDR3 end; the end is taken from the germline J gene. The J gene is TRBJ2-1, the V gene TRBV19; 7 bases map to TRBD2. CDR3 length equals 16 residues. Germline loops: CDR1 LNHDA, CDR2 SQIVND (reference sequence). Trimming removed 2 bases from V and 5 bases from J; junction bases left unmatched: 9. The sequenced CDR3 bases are TGTGCCAGTAGTATAATAGGGCTAGCGGTAGACAATGAG. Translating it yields CASSIIGLAVDNE. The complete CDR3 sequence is CASSIIGLAVDNEQFF.

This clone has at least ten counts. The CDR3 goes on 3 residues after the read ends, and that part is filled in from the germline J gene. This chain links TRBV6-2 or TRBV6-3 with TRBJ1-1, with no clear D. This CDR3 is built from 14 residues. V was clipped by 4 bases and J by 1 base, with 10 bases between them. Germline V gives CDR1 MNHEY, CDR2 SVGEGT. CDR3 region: CASSWISGNTEAFF. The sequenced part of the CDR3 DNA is TGTGCCAGCAGTTGGATCTCAGGGAACACTGAA.

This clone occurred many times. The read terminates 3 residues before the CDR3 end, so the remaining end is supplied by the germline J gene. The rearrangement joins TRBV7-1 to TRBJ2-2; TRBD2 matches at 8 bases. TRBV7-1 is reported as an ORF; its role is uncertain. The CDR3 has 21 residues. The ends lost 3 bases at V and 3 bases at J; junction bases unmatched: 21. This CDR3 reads CASSSPLGASGQPWDTGELFF. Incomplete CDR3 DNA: TGTGCCAGCAGCTCCCCCTTGGGGGCTAGCGGGCAACCTTGGGACACCGGGGAG.

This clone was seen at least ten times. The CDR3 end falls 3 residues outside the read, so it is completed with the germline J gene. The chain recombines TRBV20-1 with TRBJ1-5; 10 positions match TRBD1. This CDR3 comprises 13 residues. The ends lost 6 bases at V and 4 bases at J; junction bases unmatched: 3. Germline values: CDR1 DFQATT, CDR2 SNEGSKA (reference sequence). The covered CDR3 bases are TGCAGTGCCAGACAGGGGGCTAATCAGCCC. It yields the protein CSARQGANQP. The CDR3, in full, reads CSARQGANQPQHF.

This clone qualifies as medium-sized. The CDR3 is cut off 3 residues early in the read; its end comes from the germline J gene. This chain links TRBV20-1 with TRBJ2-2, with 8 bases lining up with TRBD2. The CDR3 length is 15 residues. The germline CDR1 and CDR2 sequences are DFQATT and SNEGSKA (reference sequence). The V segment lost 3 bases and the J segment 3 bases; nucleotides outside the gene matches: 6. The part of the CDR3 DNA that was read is TGCAGTGCTAGCCAAGCGGGGGTGTACACCGGGGAG. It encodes CSASQAGVYTGE. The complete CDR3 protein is CSASQAGVYTGELFF.

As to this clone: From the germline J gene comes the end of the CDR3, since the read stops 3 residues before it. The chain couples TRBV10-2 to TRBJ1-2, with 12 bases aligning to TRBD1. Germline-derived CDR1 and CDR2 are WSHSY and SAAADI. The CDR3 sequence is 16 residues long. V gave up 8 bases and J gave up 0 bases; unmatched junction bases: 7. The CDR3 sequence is CASGPGQGAPNYGYTF. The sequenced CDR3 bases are TGCGCCAGCGGACCGGGACAGGGGGCGCCTAACTATGGC.

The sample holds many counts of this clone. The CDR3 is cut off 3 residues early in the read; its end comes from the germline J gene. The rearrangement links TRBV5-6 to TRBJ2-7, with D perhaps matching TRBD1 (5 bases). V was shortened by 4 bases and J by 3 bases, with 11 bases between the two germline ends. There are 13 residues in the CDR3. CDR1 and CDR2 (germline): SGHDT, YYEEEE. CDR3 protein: CASSKNTGYEQYF. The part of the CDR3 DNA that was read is TGTGCCAGCAGCAAAAACACAGGCTACGAG.